The 2 T cell receptor beta chains below were found in one sample sequenced in a study of quantifying T cell responses using KT2 cells. Study as a whole: cDNA was made from DNase-treated RNA using alpha and beta constant primers.

A single-stranded UMI oligo with SP2 sequence was ligated to cDNA 3' ends. First-round PCR used 3 to 4 cycles and beta primers RC1.1 and RC1.2 covering TRBC1 and TRBC2. TCRdb called the UMI-ligation and nested PCR reads again in MiXCR, with one record for every CDR3 protein. The table shows tens of thousands of distinct CDR3 sequences, with roughly 12% occurring only once. Input material: PBMCs spiked with cells of the T cell clone KT2. The source is a human donor.

This clonotype was counted only a few times. The V and J genes are TRBV5-1 and TRBJ2-6; D is unclear. The CDR3 spans 14 residues. Trimming took off 4 bases at V and 4 bases at J, with 9 bases between the two ends. Germline CDR1 SGHRS, CDR2 YFSETQ. CDR3: CASSPNSGANVLTF. DNA for the CDR3: TGCGCCAGCAGCCCAAACAGCGGGGCCAACGTCCTGACTTTC.

The chain couples TRBV5-1 to TRBJ1-2; 9 bases fit TRBD1. The germline V gene has CDR1 SGHRS and CDR2 YFSETQ. After removal of 3 bases from V and 9 bases from J, the junction contained 9 bases not matched to a gene. The CDR3 totals 14 residues. CDR3 DNA: TGCGCCAGCAGCTCGAGGGGACAGGGTGGGAGCTACACCTTC. Encoded protein: CASSSRGQGGSYTF.